This TCR beta chain was observed in a study of shared clonotypes between healthy human individuals. Study-level background: Donors were a couple of women and a few men aged 18 to 49.

The repertoire was sequenced with immunoSEQ multiplex PCR; TCRdb's copy has only in-frame clones and lacks some. Found here are fewer than 850,000 clones, less than 95% of them singletons; the top ten hold about 33%. CD8 memory was a combination that joined CD45RO+ cells with CCR7-negative CD45RA+ TemRA cells. V was cut by 3 bases and J by 8 bases, with 13 bases left in between. Germline loops: CDR1 GTSNPN, CDR2 SVGIG (reference sequence). The CDR3 runs 12 residues. V usage is TRBV30 and J usage is TRBJ1-2; no clear D. This clonotype was obtained from a man younger than 35 in good health. Some clones in this sample may be carry-over from other donors' samples. The sample taken for sequencing was memory CD8+ T cells from PBMCs. Subset here: CD45RO+ cells pooled with CCR7-negative TemRA cells. The CDR3 is CAWSPLRGGYTF. CDR3 nucleotide sequence: TGTGCCTGGAGCCCCCTTCGCGGCGGCTACACCTTC.